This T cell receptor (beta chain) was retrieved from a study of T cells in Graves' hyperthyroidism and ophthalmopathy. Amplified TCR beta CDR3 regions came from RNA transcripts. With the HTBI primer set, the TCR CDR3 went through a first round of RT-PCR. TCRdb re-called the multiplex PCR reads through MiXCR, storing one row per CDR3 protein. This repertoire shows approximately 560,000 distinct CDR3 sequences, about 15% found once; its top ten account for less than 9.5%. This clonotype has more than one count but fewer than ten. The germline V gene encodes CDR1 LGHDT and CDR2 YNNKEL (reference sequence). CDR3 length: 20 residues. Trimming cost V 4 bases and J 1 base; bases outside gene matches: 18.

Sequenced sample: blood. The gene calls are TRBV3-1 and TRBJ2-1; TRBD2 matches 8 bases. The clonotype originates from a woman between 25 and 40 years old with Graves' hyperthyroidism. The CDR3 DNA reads TGTGCCAGCAGCCCACCTAGGGGGACCGGGAGGGGGAGGTCCTACAATGAGCAGTTCTTC. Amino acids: CASSPPRGTGRGRSYNEQFF.